A single sample gave rise to the 26 T cell receptor beta chains below, sequenced in a study of blood T cell repertoires in COVID-19. Measured with immunoSEQ multiplex PCR; TCRdb has only the in-frame clones, and not every one. The sample lists 250,000 to 300,000 clones, more than 70% occurring once. The specimen sequenced was peripheral blood. The receptors stem from a woman in her thirties who had recovered from COVID-19.

This chain connects TRBV11-2 to TRBJ1-5, with D possibly matching TRBD1 (6 bases). V was clipped by 0 bases and J by 7 bases, with 13 bases between them. This CDR3 spans 15 amino acids. Germline lookup yields CDR1 SGHAT and CDR2 FQNNGV. CDR3 protein: CASSLDLLGGQPQHF. In DNA form, the CDR3 reads TGTGCCAGCAGCTTAGATCTGTTAGGGGGACAGCCCCAGCATTTT.

There are a few counts of this clone. The J gene is TRBJ2-7, the V gene TRBV18; no clear D. The V end lost 0 bases, the J end lost 7 bases, and 10 bases lay between the germline ends. The CDR3 spans 13 residues. Germline CDR1 is KGHSH and CDR2 is LQKENI. The CDR3 reads CASSPPSPTEQYF. For the CDR3, the DNA is TGTGCCAGCTCACCACCTTCCCCGACAGAGCAGTACTTC. The whole variable domain, remainder taken from reference TRBV18 and TRBJ2-7, is NAGVMQNPRHLVRRRGQEARLRCSPMKGHSHVYWYRQLPEEGLKFMVYLQKENIIDESGMPKERFSAEFPKEGPSILRIQQVVRGDSAAYFCASSPPSPTEQYFGPGTRLTVT.

This sequence joins TRBV19 and TRBJ1-1, with a tentative D call TRBD1 (6 bases). The CDR3 covers 10 residues. Germline values: CDR1 LNHDA, CDR2 SQIVND (reference sequence). Trimming cost V 6 bases and J 11 bases, with 10 bases left between them. The CDR3, as DNA: TGTGCCAGTAGCACAGGGCTTGCTTTCTTT. Translation gives CASSTGLAFF.

The rearrangement joins TRBV9 to TRBJ1-2, with D tentatively TRBD1 (6 bases). The germline V gene encodes CDR1 SGDLS and CDR2 YYNGEE. The CDR3 runs to 17 residues. V lost 4 bases and J 1 base, leaving 20 bases between the germline ends. The CDR3 loop reads CASSLGPHRDSNYGYTF. DNA of the CDR3: TGTGCCAGCAGCCTAGGTCCCCACAGGGATAGTAACTATGGCTACACCTTC.

The chain links TRBV9 to TRBJ1-1; D not resolved. The CDR3 is made up of 14 amino acids. The V gene lost 0 bases and the J gene lost 1 base, with 7 bases spanning the gap. Germline V gene sequence: CDR1 SGDLS, CDR2 YYNGEE. Here the CDR3 reads CASSVDNANTEAFF. The DNA for the CDR3 is TGTGCCAGCAGCGTAGACAACGCGAACACTGAAGCTTTCTTT.

V and J are TRBV9 and TRBJ2-7; no definite D call. Trimming took 3 bases from V and 3 from J, leaving 13 bases between them. This CDR3 contains 14 residues. Germline lookup yields CDR1 SGDLS and CDR2 YYNGEE. The CDR3 DNA reads TGTGCCAGCAGCGCGGCCGCGGTCGGCTACGAGCAGTACTTC. Residues: CASSAAAVGYEQYF.

This clone showed up just once. The chain carries TRBV5-6 and TRBJ1-1, with D possibly TRBD1 on 6 matching bases. CDR3 length equals 14 residues. Trimming stripped 4 bases from V and 3 bases from J, with 13 bases between. Germline V lookup: CDR1 SGHDT, CDR2 YYEEEE. The CDR3 bases are TGTGCCAGCAGCGCAGGGGTCGGGCACACTGAAGCTTTCTTT. Encoded protein: CASSAGVGHTEAFF.

CDR3 bases: TGTGCCAGCTCACCACGAAGTGTCGGTGCGTACGAGCAGTACTTC. This translates into CASSPRSVGAYEQYF. The genes are TRBV18 and TRBJ2-7; D is undetermined. V gave up 1 base and J gave up 4 bases, with 14 bases separating them. The germline V gene encodes CDR1 KGHSH and CDR2 LQKENI. The CDR3 runs to 15 residues. The full variable domain, with the rest looked up from reference TRBV18 and TRBJ2-7, is NAGVMQNPRHLVRRRGQEARLRCSPMKGHSHVYWYRQLPEEGLKFMVYLQKENIIDESGMPKERFSAEFPKEGPSILRIQQVVRGDSAAYFCASSPRSVGAYEQYFGPGTRLTVT.

The chain has TRBV4-1 and TRBJ1-3; 7 nucleotides agree with TRBD1. The CDR3 is 17 residues long. The trim removed 3 bases at V and 1 base at J, leaving 9 bases unmatched. Germline V gene data show CDR1 as MGHRA and CDR2 as YSYEKL. The CDR3 DNA sequence: TGCGCCAGCAGCCAGAGGGGGAACAGGGGATCTGGAAACACCATATATTTT. Encoded protein: CASSQRGNRGSGNTIYF.

This clone has only a few counts. This rearrangement joins TRBV9 to TRBJ1-6; TRBD1 matches at 7 bases. The CDR3 spans 16 residues. The V gene end was trimmed by 4 bases and the J gene end by 4 bases; junction bases not matched to a gene: 8. Germline CDR1 reads SGDLS; CDR2 reads YYNGEE. The CDR3 is CASSPRQGRYNSPLHF. DNA of the CDR3: TGTGCCAGCAGCCCGCGACAGGGACGATATAATTCACCCCTCCACTTT.

This clone was observed a handful of times. Other DNA sequences in this specimen translate into the identical CDR3. J is TRBJ1-1 and V is TRBV6-4, with D possibly being TRBD1 (6 bases). CDR1 is MRHNA, CDR2 SNTAGT, per germline. V lost 3 bases and J lost 1, with 9 bases in between. The CDR3 has 14 amino acids. The CDR3 here is CASSDTDRNTEAFF. The DNA for the CDR3 is TGTGCCAGCAGTGATACGGACAGGAACACTGAAGCTTTCTTT.

The sample holds one count of this clone. This rearrangement joins TRBV24-1 to TRBJ2-2; 9 bases match TRBD1. CDR3 length: 15 amino acids. J was trimmed by 7 bases and V by 7 bases; bases with no gene match: 9. Germline V gene data show CDR1 as KGHDR and CDR2 as SFDVKD. CDR3 bases: TGTGCCACCAGCCCGACACAGGGGGCGGTCGGGGAGCTGTTTTTT. Protein sequence: CATSPTQGAVGELFF.

The CDR3 protein is CASSDEDIWETQYF. CDR3 coding DNA: TGCGCCAGCAGTGACGAAGACATATGGGAGACCCAGTACTTC. The chain couples TRBV10-2 to TRBJ2-5; D is uncertain. V lost 3 bases to trimming and J lost 5 bases, with 13 bases between them. The length of the CDR3 is 14 residues. Per germline, CDR1 WSHSY and CDR2 SAAADI.

The V gene is TRBV5-1, the J gene TRBJ2-7; D may be TRBD1 (5 bases). There are 14 residues in the CDR3. The V end lost 0 bases, the J end lost 1 base, and 8 bases lay between the germline ends. The germline CDR1 and CDR2 sequences are SGHRS and YFSETQ. CDR3 nucleotide sequence: TGCGCCAGCAGCTTGGATACAGGATCCTACGAGCAGTACTTC. The encoded protein is CASSLDTGSYEQYF.

This chain connects TRBV5-1 to TRBJ2-3, with 8 bases matching TRBD1. The CDR3 sequence is 17 residues long. Per the germline V gene, CDR1 is SGHRS and CDR2 is YFSETQ. The V and J ends lost 4 bases and 2 bases, in that order; junction bases with no gene match: 12. CDR3 sequence reads: CASSIGRGPPDTDTQYF. CDR3 DNA: TGCGCCAGCAGCATAGGCAGGGGGCCTCCTGACACAGATACGCAGTATTTT. Variable domain in full (rest from reference TRBV5-1 and TRBJ2-3): KAGVTQTPRYLIKTRGQQVTLSCSPISGHRSVSWYQQTPGQGLQFLFEYFSETQRNKGNFPGRFSGRQFSNSRSEMNVSTLELGDSALYLCASSIGRGPPDTDTQYFGPGTRLTVL.

This chain joins TRBV7-9 and TRBJ2-2, with 14 bases matching TRBD2. The CDR3 runs to 17 residues. After removal of 3 bases from V and 1 base from J, the junction contained 1 base not matched to a gene. CDR1 and CDR2 from the germline V gene are SEHNR and FQNEAQ (reference sequence). The CDR3 bases are TGTGCCAGCAGCTTGGGACTAGCGGGGGAGAACACCGGGGAGCTGTTTTTT. Encoded protein: CASSLGLAGENTGELFF.

The J gene is TRBJ2-2, the V gene TRBV3-1 (or the pseudogene TRBV3-2); TRBD1 is a possible D gene (5 bases). The CDR3 contains 16 residues. The germline V and J ends were trimmed by 4 bases and 6 bases, with 18 bases remaining between them. Germline V gene sequence: CDR1 LGHDT, CDR2 YNNKEL (reference sequence). In DNA, the CDR3 is TGTGCCAGCAGCCCCCTCGCAGGGAAACGGTCCGGGGAGCTGTTTTTT. This sequence encodes CASSPLAGKRSGELFF.

The V and J genes are TRBV5-1 and TRBJ2-1; TRBD1 aligns across 8 bases. This CDR3 is built from 14 residues. With 4 bases clipped from V and 5 bases from J, the junction kept 5 bases outside the gene matches. Germline V gene lookup returns CDR1 SGHRS and CDR2 YFSETQ. The CDR3 sequence: CASSPGTGDNEQFF. CDR3 nucleotide sequence: TGCGCCAGCAGCCCAGGGACAGGCGACAATGAGCAGTTCTTC. The whole variable domain, remainder taken from reference TRBV5-1 and TRBJ2-1, is KAGVTQTPRYLIKTRGQQVTLSCSPISGHRSVSWYQQTPGQGLQFLFEYFSETQRNKGNFPGRFSGRQFSNSRSEMNVSTLELGDSALYLCASSPGTGDNEQFFGPGTRLTVL.

This chain links TRBV28 with TRBJ1-6, with D maybe TRBD1 (5 bases). Trimming shortened V by 7 bases and J by 5 bases, and 15 bases separated the two germline ends. This CDR3 comprises 15 residues. The V gene's germline CDR1 is MDHEN and CDR2 SYDVKM. The CDR3 DNA is TGTGCCAGCACCACCGCAGGACAAAATAATTCACCCCTCCACTTT. Its protein product is CASTTAGQNNSPLHF.

The chain has TRBV7-9 and TRBJ2-5; 7 bases map to TRBD1. The V segment lost 2 bases and the J segment 5 bases; nucleotides outside the gene matches: 8. Germline V gives CDR1 SEHNR, CDR2 FQNEAQ (reference sequence). The CDR3 covers 15 residues. The CDR3 DNA is TGTGCCAGCAGCTTAACAGGGGCAGGCTTGGAGACCCAGTACTTC. Translated: CASSLTGAGLETQYF.

Only one count was recorded for this clone. The CDR3 DNA reads as TGTGCCAGCAGTGAAAGCGGGAGGGCTTCAGACCGGAAGTTCTTC. Protein sequence: CASSESGRASDRKFF. This sequence joins TRBV25-1 and TRBJ2-1; TRBD2 matches at 10 bases. Per the germline V gene, CDR1 is MGHDK and CDR2 is SYGVNS. There are 15 residues in the CDR3. The V segment lost 2 bases and the J segment 14 bases; nucleotides outside the gene matches: 12.

The chain uses TRBV7-2 and TRBJ2-3; 10 bases are shared with TRBD2. V lost 3 bases, J lost 3 bases, and 3 bases stayed unmatched. CDR1 is SGHTA, CDR2 FQGNSA, per germline. This CDR3 is built from 15 residues. The DNA for the CDR3 is TGTGCCAGCAGCTTTTTGGGACTAGCGACAGATACGCAGTATTTT. Its translation is CASSFLGLATDTQYF.

Only one count was recorded for this clone. This chain uses TRBV2 with TRBJ1-5, with a tentative D call TRBD1 (5 bases). Germline loops: CDR1 SNHLY, CDR2 FYNNEI. This CDR3 is built from 12 residues. V gave up 6 bases and J gave up 7 bases, with 10 bases separating them. This CDR3 reads CASRKTAQPQHF. Written as DNA, the CDR3 is TGTGCCAGCAGGAAGACAGCCCAGCCCCAGCATTTT.

The chain uses TRBV28 and TRBJ1-2, with 7 positions matching TRBD1. CDR1 is MDHEN, CDR2 SYDVKM, per germline. CDR3 length: 14 residues. V shed 6 bases, J shed 8 bases, and the junction held 12 bases outside the gene matches. The CDR3 sequence is CASRPRDREYGYTF. CDR3 in DNA: TGTGCCAGCAGACCTCGAGACAGGGAGTACGGCTACACCTTC.

V usage is TRBV5-6 and J usage is TRBJ2-3; D is unresolved. The CDR3 runs 13 residues. Germline assignment: CDR1 SGHDT and CDR2 YYEEEE. The V gene lost 4 bases and the J gene lost 0 bases, with 6 bases spanning the gap. The CDR3 DNA reads as TGTGCCAGCAGCAAGACTAGCACAGATACGCAGTATTTT. As protein: CASSKTSTDTQYF.

V gene TRBV18 combines with J gene TRBJ2-1; TRBD2 matches at 9 bases. There are 15 residues in the CDR3. V lost 1 base, J lost 2 bases, and 0 bases stayed unmatched. CDR1 is KGHSH and CDR2 is LQKENI in the germline V gene. CDR3: CASSPLAGAYNEQFF. As DNA, the CDR3 is TGTGCCAGCTCACCACTAGCGGGGGCCTACAATGAGCAGTTCTTC.